Sequencing of this T cell receptor (beta chain) was carried out in a study of neurological immune-mediated disorders. This clonotype was detected many times. The antigen remains unidentified. The team produced cDNA through 5'RACE using 10-nucleotide random UMIs. MiXCR, applied by TCRdb to the 5' RACE reads, yields one record per CDR3 protein. The sample includes tens of thousands of distinct CDR3 sequences, 4% to 5.5% of them seen just once. Study-wide results and caveats: When grouped phylogenetically, the repertoires of 18 of the 34 multiple sclerosis patients fell together in one related-CDR3 cluster, which is a possible signature. The multiple sclerosis repertoire cluster had no clinical or MRI correlate. The greatest TCR clonal expansion occurred in HTLV-1-associated myelopathy and the least in multiple sclerosis, which fell below healthy controls.

CDR1 and CDR2 from the germline V gene are MGHRA and YSYEKL. The V and J ends lost 2 bases and 5 bases respectively, with 16 bases between them. This CDR3 has 15 residues. The sample taken for sequencing was PBMCs. The TCR sequence derives from an older woman with multiple sclerosis. The genes are TRBV4-1 and TRBJ2-7, with D perhaps matching TRBD2 (6 bases). The CDR3 is CASSQIWGELDEQYF. The CDR3 DNA sequence: TGCGCCAGCAGCCAAATTTGGGGGGAACTGGACGAGCAGTACTTC.